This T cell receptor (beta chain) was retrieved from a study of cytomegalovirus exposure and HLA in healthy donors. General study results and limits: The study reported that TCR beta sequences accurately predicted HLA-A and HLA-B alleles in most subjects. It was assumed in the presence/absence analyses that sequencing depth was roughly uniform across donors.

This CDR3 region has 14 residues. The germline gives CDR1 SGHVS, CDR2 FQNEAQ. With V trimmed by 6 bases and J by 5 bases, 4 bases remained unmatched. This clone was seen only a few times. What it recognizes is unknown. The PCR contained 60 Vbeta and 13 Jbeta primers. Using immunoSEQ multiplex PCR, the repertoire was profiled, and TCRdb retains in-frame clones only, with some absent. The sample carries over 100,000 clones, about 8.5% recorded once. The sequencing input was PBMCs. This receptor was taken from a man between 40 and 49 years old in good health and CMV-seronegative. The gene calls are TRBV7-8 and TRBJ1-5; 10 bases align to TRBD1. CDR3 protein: CASREDRGHQPQHF. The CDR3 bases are TGTGCCAGCAGAGAAGACAGGGGGCATCAGCCCCAGCATTTT.